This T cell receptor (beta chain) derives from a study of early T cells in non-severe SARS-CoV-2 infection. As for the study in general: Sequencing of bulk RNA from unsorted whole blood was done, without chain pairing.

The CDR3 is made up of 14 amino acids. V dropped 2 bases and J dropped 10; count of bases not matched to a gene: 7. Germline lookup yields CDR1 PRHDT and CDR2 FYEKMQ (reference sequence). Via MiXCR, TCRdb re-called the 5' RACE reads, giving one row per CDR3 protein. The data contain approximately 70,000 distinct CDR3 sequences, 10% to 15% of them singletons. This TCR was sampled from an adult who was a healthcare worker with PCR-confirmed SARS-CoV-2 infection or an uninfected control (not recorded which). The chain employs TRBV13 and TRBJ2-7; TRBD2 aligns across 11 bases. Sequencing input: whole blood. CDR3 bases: TGTGCCAGCAGCTTATGGCTAGCGGGAGGTGAACAGTACTTC. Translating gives CASSLWLAGGEQYF.